This T cell receptor (beta chain) was recovered during a study of technical replicates of blood from several donors. Sequenced by immunoSEQ multiplex PCR; TCRdb stores in-frame clones only, minus some. Of more than 90,000 clones listed, around 95% were seen once; the top ten hold about 0.21%. From germline, CDR1 is MNHNS and CDR2 SASEGT. With V trimmed by 2 bases and J by 1 base, 0 bases remained unmatched. There are 15 residues in the CDR3. The sequenced sample was T cells isolated from PBMCs. The rearrangement links TRBV6-1 to TRBJ2-5, with TRBD2 matching over 11 bases. The sequence was collected from a human donor in good health. CDR3 protein: CASSELAGGQETQYF. In DNA form, the CDR3 reads TGTGCCAGCAGTGAACTAGCGGGAGGCCAAGAGACCCAGTACTTC.